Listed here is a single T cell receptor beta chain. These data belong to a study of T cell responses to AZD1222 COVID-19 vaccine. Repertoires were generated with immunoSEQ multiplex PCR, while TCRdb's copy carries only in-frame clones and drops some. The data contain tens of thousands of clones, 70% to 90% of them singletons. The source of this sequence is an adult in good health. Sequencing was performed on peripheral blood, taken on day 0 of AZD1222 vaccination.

DNA of the CDR3: TGTGCCAGTAGCCAGACGGGGGGGACGAGCGCCGGGGAGCTGTTTTTT. This translates into CASSQTGGTSAGELFF. The chain couples TRBV19 to TRBJ2-2, with TRBD2 matching 8 bases. V lost 6 bases, J lost 6 bases, and 12 bases stayed unmatched. The CDR3 consists of 16 residues. Germline values: CDR1 LNHDA, CDR2 SQIVND (reference sequence). Supplemented by reference TRBV19 and TRBJ2-2, the full variable domain reads DGGITQSPKYLFRKEGQNVTLSCEQNLNHDAMYWYRQDPGQGLRLIYYSQIVNDFQKGDIAEGYSVSREKKESFPLTVTSAQKNPTAFYLCASSQTGGTSAGELFFGEGSRLTVL.